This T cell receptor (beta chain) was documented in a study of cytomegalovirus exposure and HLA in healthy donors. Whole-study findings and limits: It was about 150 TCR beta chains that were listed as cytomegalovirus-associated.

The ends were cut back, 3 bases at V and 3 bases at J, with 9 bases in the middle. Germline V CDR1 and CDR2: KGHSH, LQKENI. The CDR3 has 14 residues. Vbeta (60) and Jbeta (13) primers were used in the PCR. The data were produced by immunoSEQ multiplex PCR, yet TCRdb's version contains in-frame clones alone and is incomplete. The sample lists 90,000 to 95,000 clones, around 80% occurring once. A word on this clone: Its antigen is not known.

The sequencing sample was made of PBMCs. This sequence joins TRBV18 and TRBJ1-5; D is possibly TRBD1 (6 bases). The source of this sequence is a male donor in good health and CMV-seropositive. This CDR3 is CASSPTGYNQPQHF. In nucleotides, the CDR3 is TGTGCCAGCTCACCCACAGGGTACAATCAGCCCCAGCATTTT.